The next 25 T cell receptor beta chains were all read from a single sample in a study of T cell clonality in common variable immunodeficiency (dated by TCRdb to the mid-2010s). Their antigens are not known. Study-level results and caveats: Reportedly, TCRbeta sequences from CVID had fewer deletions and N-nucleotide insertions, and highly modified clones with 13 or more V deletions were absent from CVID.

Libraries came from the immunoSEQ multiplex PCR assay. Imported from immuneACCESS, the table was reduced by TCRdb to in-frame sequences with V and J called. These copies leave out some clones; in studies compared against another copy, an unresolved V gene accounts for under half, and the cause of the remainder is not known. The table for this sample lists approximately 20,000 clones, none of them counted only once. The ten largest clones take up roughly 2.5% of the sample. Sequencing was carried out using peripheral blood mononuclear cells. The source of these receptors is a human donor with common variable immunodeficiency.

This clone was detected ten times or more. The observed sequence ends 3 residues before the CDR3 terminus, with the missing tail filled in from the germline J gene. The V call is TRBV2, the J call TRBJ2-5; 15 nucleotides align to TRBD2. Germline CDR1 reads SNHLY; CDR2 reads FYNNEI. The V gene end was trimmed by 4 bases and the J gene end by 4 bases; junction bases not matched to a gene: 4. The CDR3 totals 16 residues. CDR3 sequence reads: CASSGLGLAGGETQYF. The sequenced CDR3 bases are TGTGCCAGCAGTGGTTTGGGACTAGCGGGGGGAGAGACC.

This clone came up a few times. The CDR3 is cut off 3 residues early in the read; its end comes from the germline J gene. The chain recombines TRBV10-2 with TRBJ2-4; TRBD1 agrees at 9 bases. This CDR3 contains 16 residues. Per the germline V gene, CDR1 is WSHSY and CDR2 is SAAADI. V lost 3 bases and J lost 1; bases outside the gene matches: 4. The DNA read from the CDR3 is TGCGCCAGCAGTGACCGGGACAGGGAGGCCAAAAACATT. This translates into CASSDRDREAKNI. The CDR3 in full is CASSDRDREAKNIQYF.

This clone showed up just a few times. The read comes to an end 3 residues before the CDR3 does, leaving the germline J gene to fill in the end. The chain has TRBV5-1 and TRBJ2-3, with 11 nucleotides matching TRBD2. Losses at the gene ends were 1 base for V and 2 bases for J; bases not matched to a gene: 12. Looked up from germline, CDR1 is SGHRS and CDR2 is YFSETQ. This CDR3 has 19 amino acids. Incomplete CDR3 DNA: TGCGCCAGCAGCTTGCTGACAGGGGCACTAGCGGGGGCCACAGATACG. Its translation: CASSLLTGALAGATDT. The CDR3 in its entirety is CASSLLTGALAGATDTQYF.

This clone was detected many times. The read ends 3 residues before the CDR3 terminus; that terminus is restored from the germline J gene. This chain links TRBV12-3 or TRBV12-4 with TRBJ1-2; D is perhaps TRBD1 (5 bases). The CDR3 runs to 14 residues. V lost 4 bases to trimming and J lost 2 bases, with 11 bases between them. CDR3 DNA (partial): TGTGCCAGCAGTTATGGGGCAGGGAACTATGGC. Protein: CASSYGAGNYG. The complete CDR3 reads CASSYGAGNYGYTF.

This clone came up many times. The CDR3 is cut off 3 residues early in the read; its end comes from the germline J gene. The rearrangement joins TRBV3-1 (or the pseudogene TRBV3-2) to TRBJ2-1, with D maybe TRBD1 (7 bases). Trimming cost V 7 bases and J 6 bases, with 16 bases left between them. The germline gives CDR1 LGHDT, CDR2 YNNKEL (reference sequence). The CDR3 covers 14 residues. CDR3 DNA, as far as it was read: TGTGCCAGCACACAGGGGAGAGCGGGCAATGAG. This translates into CASTQGRAGNE. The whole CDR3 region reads CASTQGRAGNEQFF.

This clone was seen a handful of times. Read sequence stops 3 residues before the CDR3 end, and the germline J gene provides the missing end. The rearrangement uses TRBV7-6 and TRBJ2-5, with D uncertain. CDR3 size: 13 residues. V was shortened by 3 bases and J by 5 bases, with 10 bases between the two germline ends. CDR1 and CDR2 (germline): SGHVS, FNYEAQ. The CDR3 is CASSLGRLETQYF. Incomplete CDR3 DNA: TGTGCCAGCAGCTTGGGCAGGCTGGAGACC.

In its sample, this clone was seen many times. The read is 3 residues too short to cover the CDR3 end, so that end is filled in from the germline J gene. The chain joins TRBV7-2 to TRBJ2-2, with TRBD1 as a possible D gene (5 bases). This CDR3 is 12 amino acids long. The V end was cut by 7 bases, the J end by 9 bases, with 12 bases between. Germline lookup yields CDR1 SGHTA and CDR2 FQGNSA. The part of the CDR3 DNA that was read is TGTGCCAGCACCAATCTGGGGCGGGAG. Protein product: CASTNLGRE. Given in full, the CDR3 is CASTNLGRELFF.

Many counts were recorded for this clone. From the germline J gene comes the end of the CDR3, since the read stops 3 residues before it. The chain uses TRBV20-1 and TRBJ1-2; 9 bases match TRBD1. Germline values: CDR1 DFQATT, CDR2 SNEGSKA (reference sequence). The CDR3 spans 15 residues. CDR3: CSASPLTGGAGGYTF. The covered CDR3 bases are TGCAGTGCTAGCCCCCTTACAGGGGGCGCAGGAGGC.

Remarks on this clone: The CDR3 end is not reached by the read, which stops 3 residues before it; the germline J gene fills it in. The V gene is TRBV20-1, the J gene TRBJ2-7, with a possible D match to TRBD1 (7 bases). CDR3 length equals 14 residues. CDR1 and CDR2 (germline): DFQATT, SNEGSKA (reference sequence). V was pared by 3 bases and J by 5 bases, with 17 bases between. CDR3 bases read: TGCAGTGCTAGGGAGGGCAGGGGGATGCACGAG. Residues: CSAREGRGMHE. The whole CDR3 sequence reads CSAREGRGMHEQYF.

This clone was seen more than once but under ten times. CDR3 loop: CASSLDAGVTDTQYF. CDR3 DNA (partial): TGTGCCAGCAGCTTAGATGCGGGAGTCACAGATACG. The rearrangement links TRBV11-2 to TRBJ2-3, with 7 bases that match TRBD2. The sequence runs out 3 residues before the end of the CDR3; the remainder is reconstructed from the germline J gene. CDR3 length: 15 amino acids. Trimming took 0 bases from V and 2 from J; bases not matched to a gene: 2. From germline, CDR1 is SGHAT and CDR2 FQNNGV.

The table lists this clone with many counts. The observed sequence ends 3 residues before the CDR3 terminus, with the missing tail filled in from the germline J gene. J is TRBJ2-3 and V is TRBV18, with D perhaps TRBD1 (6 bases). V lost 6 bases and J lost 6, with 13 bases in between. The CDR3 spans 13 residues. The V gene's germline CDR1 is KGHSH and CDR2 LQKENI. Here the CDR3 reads CASSRKTGDTQYF. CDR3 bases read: TGTGCCAGCTCTCGTAAAACAGGGGATACG.

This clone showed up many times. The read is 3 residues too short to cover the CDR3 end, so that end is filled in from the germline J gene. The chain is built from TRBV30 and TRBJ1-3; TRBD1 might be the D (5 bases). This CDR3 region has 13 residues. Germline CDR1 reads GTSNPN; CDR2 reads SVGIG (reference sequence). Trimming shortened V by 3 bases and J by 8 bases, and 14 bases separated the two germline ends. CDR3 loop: CAWSGTGSYTIYF. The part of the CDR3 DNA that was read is TGTGCCTGGAGCGGGACTGGGTCGTACACC.

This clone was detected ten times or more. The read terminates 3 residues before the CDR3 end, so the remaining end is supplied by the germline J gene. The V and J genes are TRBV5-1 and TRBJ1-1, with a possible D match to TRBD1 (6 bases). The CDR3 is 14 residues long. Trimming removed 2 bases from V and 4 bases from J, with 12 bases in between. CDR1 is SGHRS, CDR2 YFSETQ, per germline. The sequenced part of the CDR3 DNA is TGCGCCAGCAGCTTCGCAGGGGAGGGCACTGAA. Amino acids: CASSFAGEGTE. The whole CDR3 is CASSFAGEGTEAFF.

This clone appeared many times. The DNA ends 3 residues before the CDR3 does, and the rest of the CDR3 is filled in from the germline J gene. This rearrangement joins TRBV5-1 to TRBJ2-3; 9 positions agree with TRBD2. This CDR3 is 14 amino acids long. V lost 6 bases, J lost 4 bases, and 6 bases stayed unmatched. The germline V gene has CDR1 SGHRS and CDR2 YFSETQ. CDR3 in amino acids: CASTLAGAPDTQYF. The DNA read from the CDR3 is TGCGCCAGCACCTTAGCGGGAGCCCCAGATACG.

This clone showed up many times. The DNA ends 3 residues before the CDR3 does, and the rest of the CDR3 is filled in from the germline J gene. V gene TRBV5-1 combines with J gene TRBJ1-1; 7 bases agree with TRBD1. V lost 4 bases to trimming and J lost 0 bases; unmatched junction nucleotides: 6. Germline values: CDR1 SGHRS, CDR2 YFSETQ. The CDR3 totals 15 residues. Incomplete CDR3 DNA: TGCGCCAGCAGCATCGGACAGGAAATGAACACTGAA. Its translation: CASSIGQEMNTE. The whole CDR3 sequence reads CASSIGQEMNTEAFF.

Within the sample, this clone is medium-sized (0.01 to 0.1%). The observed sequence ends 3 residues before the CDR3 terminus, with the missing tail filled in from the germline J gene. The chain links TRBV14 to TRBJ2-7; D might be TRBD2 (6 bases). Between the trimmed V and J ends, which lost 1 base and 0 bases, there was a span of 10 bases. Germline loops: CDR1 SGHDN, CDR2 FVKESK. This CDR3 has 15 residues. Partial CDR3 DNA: TGTGCCAGCAGCCAAGGTGCGGGGATCTCCTACGAG. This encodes CASSQGAGISYE. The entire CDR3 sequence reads CASSQGAGISYEQYF.

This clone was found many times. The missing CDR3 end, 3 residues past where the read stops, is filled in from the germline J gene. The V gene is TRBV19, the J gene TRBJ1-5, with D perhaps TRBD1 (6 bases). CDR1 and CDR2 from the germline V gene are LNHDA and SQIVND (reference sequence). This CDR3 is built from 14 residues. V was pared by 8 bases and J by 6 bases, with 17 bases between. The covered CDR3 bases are TGTGCCAGTGGTAAGGGGGTGGCGGGTCAGCCC. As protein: CASGKGVAGQP. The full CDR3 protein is CASGKGVAGQPQHF.

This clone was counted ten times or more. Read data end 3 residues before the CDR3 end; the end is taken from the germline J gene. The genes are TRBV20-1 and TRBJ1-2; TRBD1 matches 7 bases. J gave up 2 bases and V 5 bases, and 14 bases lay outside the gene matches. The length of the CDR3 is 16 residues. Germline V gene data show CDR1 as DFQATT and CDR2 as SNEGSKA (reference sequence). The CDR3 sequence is CSAWSPGQAENYGYTF. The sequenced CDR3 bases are TGCAGTGCTTGGTCTCCCGGACAGGCGGAGAACTATGGC.

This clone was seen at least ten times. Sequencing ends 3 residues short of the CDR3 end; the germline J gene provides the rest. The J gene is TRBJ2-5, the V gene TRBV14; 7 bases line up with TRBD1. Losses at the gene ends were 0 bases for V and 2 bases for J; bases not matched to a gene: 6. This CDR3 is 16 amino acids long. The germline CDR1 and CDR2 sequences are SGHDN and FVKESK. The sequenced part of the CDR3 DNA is TGTGCCAGCAGCCAAGATCCGGGACAGCCACAAGAGACC. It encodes CASSQDPGQPQET. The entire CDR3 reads CASSQDPGQPQETQYF.

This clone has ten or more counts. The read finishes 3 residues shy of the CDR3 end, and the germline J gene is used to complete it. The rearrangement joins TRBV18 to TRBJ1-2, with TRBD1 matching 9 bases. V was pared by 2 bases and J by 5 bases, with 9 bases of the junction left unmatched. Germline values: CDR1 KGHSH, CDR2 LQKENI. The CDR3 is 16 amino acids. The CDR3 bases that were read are TGTGCCAGCTCACCAGGGGCCGAGACAGGGGGATATGGC. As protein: CASSPGAETGGYG. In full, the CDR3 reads CASSPGAETGGYGYTF. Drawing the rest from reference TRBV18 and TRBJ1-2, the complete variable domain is NAGVMQNPRHLVRRRGQEARLRCSPMKGHSHVYWYRQLPEEGLKFMVYLQKENIIDESGMPKERFSAEFPKEGPSILRIQQVVRGDSAAYFCASSPGAETGGYGYTFGSGTRLTVV.

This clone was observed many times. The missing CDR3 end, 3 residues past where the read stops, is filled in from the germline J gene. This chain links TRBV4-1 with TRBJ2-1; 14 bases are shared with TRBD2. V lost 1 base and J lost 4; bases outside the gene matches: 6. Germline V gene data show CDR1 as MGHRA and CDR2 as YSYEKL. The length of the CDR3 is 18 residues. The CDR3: CASSQARTSGRPYNEQFF. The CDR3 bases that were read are TGCGCCAGCAGCCAAGCCCGGACTAGCGGGAGGCCATACAATGAG.

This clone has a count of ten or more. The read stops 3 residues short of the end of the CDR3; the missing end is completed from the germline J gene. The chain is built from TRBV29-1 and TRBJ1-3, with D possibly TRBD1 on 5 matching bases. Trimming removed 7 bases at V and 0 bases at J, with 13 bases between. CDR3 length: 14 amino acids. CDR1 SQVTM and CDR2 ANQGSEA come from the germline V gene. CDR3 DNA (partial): TGCAGCGCCCGGCCGGGGGGCTCTGGAAACACC. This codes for CSARPGGSGNT. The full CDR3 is CSARPGGSGNTIYF.

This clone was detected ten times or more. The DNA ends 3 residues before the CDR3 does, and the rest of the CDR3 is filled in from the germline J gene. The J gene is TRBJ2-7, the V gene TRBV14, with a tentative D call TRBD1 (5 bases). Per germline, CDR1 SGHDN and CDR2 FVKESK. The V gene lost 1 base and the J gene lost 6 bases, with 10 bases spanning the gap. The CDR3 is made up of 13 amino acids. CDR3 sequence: CASSQADKTEQYF. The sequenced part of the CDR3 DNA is TGTGCCAGCAGCCAAGCGGACAAGACCGAG. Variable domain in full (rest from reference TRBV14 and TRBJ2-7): EAGVTQFPSHSVIEKGQTVTLRCDPISGHDNLYWYRRVMGKEIKFLLHFVKESKQDESGMPNNRFLAERTGGTYSTLKVQPAELEDSGVYFCASSQADKTEQYFGPGTRLTVT.

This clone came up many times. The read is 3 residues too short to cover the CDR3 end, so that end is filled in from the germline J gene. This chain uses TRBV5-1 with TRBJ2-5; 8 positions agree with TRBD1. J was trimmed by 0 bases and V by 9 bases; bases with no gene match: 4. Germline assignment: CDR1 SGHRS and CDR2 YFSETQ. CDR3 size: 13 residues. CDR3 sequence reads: CATTGGNQETQYF. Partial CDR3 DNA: TGCGCCACCACAGGGGGGAACCAAGAGACC.

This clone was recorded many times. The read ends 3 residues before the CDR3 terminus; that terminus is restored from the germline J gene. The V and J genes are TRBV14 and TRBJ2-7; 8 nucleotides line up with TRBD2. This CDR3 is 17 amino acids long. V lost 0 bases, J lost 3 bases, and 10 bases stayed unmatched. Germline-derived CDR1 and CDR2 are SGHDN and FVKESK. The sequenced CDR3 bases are TGTGCCAGCAGCCAAGATTGGGGACCGGGACTAGGCTACGAG. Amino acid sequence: CASSQDWGPGLGYE. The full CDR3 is CASSQDWGPGLGYEQYF. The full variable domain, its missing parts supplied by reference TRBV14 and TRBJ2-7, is EAGVTQFPSHSVIEKGQTVTLRCDPISGHDNLYWYRRVMGKEIKFLLHFVKESKQDESGMPNNRFLAERTGGTYSTLKVQPAELEDSGVYFCASSQDWGPGLGYEQYFGPGTRLTVT.